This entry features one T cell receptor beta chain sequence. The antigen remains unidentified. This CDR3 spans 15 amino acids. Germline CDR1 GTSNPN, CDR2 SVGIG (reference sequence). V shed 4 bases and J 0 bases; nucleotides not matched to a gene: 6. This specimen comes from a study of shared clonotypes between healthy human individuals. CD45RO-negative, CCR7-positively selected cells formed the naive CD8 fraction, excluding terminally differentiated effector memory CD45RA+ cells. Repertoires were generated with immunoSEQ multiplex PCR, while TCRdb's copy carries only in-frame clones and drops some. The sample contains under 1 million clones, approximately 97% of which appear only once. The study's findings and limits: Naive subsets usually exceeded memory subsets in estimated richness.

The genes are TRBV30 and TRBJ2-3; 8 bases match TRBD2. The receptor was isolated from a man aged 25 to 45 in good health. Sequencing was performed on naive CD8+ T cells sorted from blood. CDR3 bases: TGTGCCTGGACTTATAGCGGGGCTAGCACAGATACGCAGTATTTT. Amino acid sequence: CAWTYSGASTDTQYF.